The T cell receptor beta chain under discussion was sequenced for a study of T cell clones after liver transplantation. Across the study: TCRbeta sequencing after a pre-transplant mixed lymphocyte reaction identified graft-donor-reactive clones, later tracked in post-transplant blood. Subjects received no induction therapy and standard immunosuppression until randomization at 12-24 months post-transplant. Findings and limits, study-wide: Small, mixed patient groups and varying post-transplant times limit these conclusions. Migration into the graft, not deletion, may explain lost graft donor-reactive T cells.

The V segment lost 0 bases and the J segment 8 bases; nucleotides outside the gene matches: 15. The CDR3 is 18 amino acids. For this clone: Its antigen is undetermined.

The method was immunoSEQ multiplex PCR; TCRdb's version includes in-frame clones alone and lacks a portion of them. In the table there are more than 95,000 clones, about 81% of which are singletons. The input for sequencing was CD4+ T cells from blood, taken approximately 4 years after liver transplant. This clonotype was sampled from a human patient who received a liver transplant. These T cells may partly come from the graft donor. The genes are TRBV5-7 and TRBJ1-4, with 8 bases fitting TRBD1. TRBV5-7 is marked as an open reading frame, function uncertain. In nucleotides, the CDR3 is TGTGCCAGCAGCTTGGCCCCGTGTTGGGGGACAGGAGGCGAAAAACTGTTTTTT. Its protein is CASSLAPCWGTGGEKLFF.